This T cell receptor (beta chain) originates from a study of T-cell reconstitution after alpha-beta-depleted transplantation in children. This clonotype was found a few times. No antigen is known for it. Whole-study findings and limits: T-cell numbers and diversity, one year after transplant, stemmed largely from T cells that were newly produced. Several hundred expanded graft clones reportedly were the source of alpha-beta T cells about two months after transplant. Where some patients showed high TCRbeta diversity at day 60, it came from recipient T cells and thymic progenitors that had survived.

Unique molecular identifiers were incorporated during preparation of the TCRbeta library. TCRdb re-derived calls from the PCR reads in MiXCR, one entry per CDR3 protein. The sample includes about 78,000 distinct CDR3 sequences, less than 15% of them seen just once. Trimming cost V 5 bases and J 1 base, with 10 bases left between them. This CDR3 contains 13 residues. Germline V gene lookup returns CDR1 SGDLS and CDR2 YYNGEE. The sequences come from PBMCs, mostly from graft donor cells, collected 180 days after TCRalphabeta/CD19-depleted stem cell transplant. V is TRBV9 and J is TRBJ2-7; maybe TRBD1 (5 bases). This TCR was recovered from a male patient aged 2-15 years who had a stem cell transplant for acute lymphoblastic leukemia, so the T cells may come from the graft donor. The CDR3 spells CASRGADSYEQYF. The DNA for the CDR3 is TGTGCCAGCAGAGGGGCCGATTCCTACGAGCAGTACTTC.